Shown below are 30 T cell receptor beta chains from a single sample sequenced in a study of long-term antiretroviral therapy in people with HIV. immunoSEQ v3.0 was run at survey level. Sequencing used immunoSEQ multiplex PCR; TCRdb keeps in-frame clones, though not all of them. The sample lists 25,000 to 30,000 clones, around 77% occurring once. Material: unsorted PBMCs, obtained 2.1 years after starting antiretroviral therapy. These receptor sequences come from a man younger than 40 with HIV.

The table lists this clone with a count of one. CDR3 bases: TGTGCCTGGAGTGTAGATCCGGGGGCCAACGTCCTGACTTTC. As protein: CAWSVDPGANVLTF. The chain joins TRBV30 to TRBJ2-6, with D uncertain. The germline V and J ends were trimmed by 0 bases and 4 bases, with 7 bases remaining between them. Per germline, CDR1 GTSNPN and CDR2 SVGIG (reference sequence). The CDR3 spans 14 residues.

The chain employs TRBV6-1 and TRBJ2-5, with 7 bases lining up with TRBD2. CDR3 size: 14 residues. CDR1 is MNHNS, CDR2 SASEGT, per germline. V was pared by 5 bases and J by 5 bases, with 8 bases of the junction left unmatched. CDR3 DNA: TGTGCCAGCAGTTGGGGGACTATAAGTGAGACCCAGTACTTC. This gives the protein CASSWGTISETQYF.

The rearrangement links TRBV19 to TRBJ2-2; 9 bases match TRBD1. The trim removed 7 bases at V and 7 bases at J, leaving 13 bases unmatched. This CDR3 is built from 16 residues. In germline, CDR1 is LNHDA, CDR2 SQIVND (reference sequence). In nucleotides, the CDR3 is TGTGCCAGTACCTCCGGGACAGGGCGTGTGGACGGGGAGCTGTTTTTT. This encodes CASTSGTGRVDGELFF.

The chain joins TRBV6-1 to TRBJ2-3; D unresolved. Germline lookup yields CDR1 MNHNS and CDR2 SASEGT. This CDR3 has 11 residues. Trimming took 5 bases from V and 4 from J, leaving 4 bases between them. CDR3: CASSRPDTQYF. The CDR3 nucleotides are TGTGCCAGCAGTCGGCCAGATACGCAGTATTTT.

The rearrangement links TRBV29-1 to TRBJ2-1; 10 nucleotides match TRBD2. The CDR3 runs to 14 residues. After removal of 7 bases from V and 3 bases from J, the junction contained 6 bases not matched to a gene. Germline V CDR1 and CDR2: SQVTM, ANQGSEA. The CDR3 loop is CSARGLAVYNEQFF. The CDR3 DNA is TGCAGCGCGCGCGGACTAGCGGTCTACAATGAGCAGTTCTTC.

The sample holds a few counts of this clone. The chain carries TRBV4-1 and TRBJ2-7; TRBD1 matches 7 bases. J lost 4 bases, V lost 0 bases, and 3 bases had no gene match. Germline V gene data show CDR1 as MGHRA and CDR2 as YSYEKL. The CDR3 runs to 14 residues. CDR3 DNA sequence: TGCGCCAGCAGCCAAGAAGAACAGGGGTACGAGCAGTACTTC. Translated, it gives CASSQEEQGYEQYF.

The chain recombines TRBV7-9 with TRBJ1-3, with 7 bases identical to TRBD1. Trimming at V came to 0 bases and at J to 3 bases, leaving 8 bases not matched to a gene. The CDR3 loop spans 17 amino acids. Germline CDR1 SEHNR, CDR2 FQNEAQ (reference sequence). The CDR3 sequence is CASSLAAGQPSGNTIYF. The CDR3 bases are TGTGCCAGCAGCTTAGCGGCGGGACAGCCTAGTGGAAACACCATATATTTT.

The chain employs TRBV5-3 and TRBJ2-7; D not resolved. Being an ORF, TRBV5-3 has a function that is uncertain. This CDR3 region has 12 residues. V was clipped by 3 bases and J by 2 bases, with 6 bases between them. Here the CDR3 reads CARSSNTYEQYF. The CDR3 DNA follows: TGTGCCAGAAGCTCCAATACCTACGAGCAGTACTTC.

In this sample, this clone turned up a few times. V and J are TRBV2 and TRBJ2-3; the D is unclear. The V gene lost 7 bases and the J gene lost 0 bases, with 14 bases spanning the gap. The CDR3 totals 15 residues. Germline CDR1 SNHLY, CDR2 FYNNEI. The CDR3 is CASTRAPSSTDTQYF. DNA of the CDR3: TGTGCCAGCACTCGAGCACCATCTAGCACAGATACGCAGTATTTT.

The V and J genes are TRBV4-1 and TRBJ2-7, with TRBD2 identical over 12 bases. V dropped 4 bases and J dropped 5; count of bases not matched to a gene: 6. This CDR3 has 15 residues. Germline V gene data show CDR1 as MGHRA and CDR2 as YSYEKL. Here the CDR3 reads CASSLLGLAGNEQYF. The CDR3 DNA reads TGCGCCAGCAGCCTCCTTGGACTAGCGGGAAACGAGCAGTACTTC.

The genes are TRBV10-2 and TRBJ1-1, with D possibly being TRBD1 (5 bases). Germline V CDR1 and CDR2: WSHSY, SAAADI. The length of the CDR3 is 15 residues. V lost 4 bases and J 5 bases, leaving 17 bases between the germline ends. The CDR3, as DNA: TGCGCCAGCAGTGTGGGCTCGGGGCTGGGTACTGAAGCTTTCTTT. It yields the protein CASSVGSGLGTEAFF.

The chain is built from TRBV9 and TRBJ2-7; 8 bases match TRBD1. CDR1 SGDLS and CDR2 YYNGEE come from the germline V gene. V was pared by 0 bases and J by 7 bases, with 6 bases of the junction left unmatched. The CDR3 contains 14 residues. CDR3 in amino acids: CASSVGTGPLEQYF. The CDR3 DNA is TGTGCCAGCAGCGTAGGGACAGGGCCTCTGGAGCAGTACTTC.

The chain uses TRBV5-4 and TRBJ2-3; D unclear. Trimming took 2 bases from V and 1 from J, leaving 11 bases between them. The germline gives CDR1 SGHNT, CDR2 YYREEE (reference sequence). This CDR3 contains 15 residues. The CDR3 nucleotides are TGTGCCAGCAGCTTTGAACTGGGCCGCACAGATACGCAGTATTTT. It specifies CASSFELGRTDTQYF. The full variable domain, with the rest looked up from reference TRBV5-4 and TRBJ2-3, is ETGVTQSPTHLIKTRGQQVTLRCSSQSGHNTVSWYQQALGQGPQFIFQYYREEENGRGNFPPRFSGLQFPNYSSELNVNALELDDSALYLCASSFELGRTDTQYFGPGTRLTVL.

CDR3 protein: CASSFSADTQYF. CDR3 coding DNA: TGCGCCAGCAGCTTTAGCGCAGATACGCAGTATTTT. The V call is TRBV5-1, the J call TRBJ2-3, with a possible D match to TRBD2 (5 bases). V was clipped by 2 bases and J by 4 bases, with 5 bases between them. Germline loops: CDR1 SGHRS, CDR2 YFSETQ. The CDR3 is 12 residues long.

The V call is TRBV6-1, the J call TRBJ1-4; D gene unclear. The CDR3 runs 13 residues. V was pared by 4 bases and J by 1 base, with 4 bases between. Germline V gene data show CDR1 as MNHNS and CDR2 as SASEGT. The DNA of the CDR3 is TGTGCCAGCAGTGGCAGAACTAATGAAAAACTGTTTTTT. Translated, it gives CASSGRTNEKLFF.

This chain uses TRBV29-1 with TRBJ2-3; 9 bases fit TRBD1. Germline CDR1 and CDR2: SQVTM and ANQGSEA. The CDR3 runs to 15 residues. V shed 5 bases, J shed 3 bases, and the junction held 9 bases outside the gene matches. The CDR3, as DNA: TGCAGCGTTCCCCCTACCGGACAGGGGACAGATACGCAGTATTTT. Protein sequence: CSVPPTGQGTDTQYF.

In its sample, this clone was seen once. The rearrangement joins TRBV11-3 to TRBJ2-1, with 7 bases aligning to TRBD1. The CDR3 loop spans 15 amino acids. With V trimmed by 3 bases and J by 5 bases, 7 bases remained unmatched. The germline V gene has CDR1 SGHNT and CDR2 YENEEA. DNA of the CDR3: TGTGCCAGCAGCTTCCACCGGGACAGCCACAATGAGCAGTTCTTC. Its protein is CASSFHRDSHNEQFF.

V and J are TRBV6-5 and TRBJ2-5; D unresolved. This CDR3 contains 15 residues. Germline V gives CDR1 MNHEY, CDR2 SVGAGI. V lost 7 bases, J lost 5 bases, and 20 bases lay in between. The DNA for the CDR3 is TGTGCCAGCACCTTGACAAATATTCTGGGGGAGACCCAGTACTTC. Encoded protein: CASTLTNILGETQYF.

V is TRBV5-4 and J is TRBJ1-4, with TRBD1 identical over 10 bases. Germline V lookup: CDR1 SGHNT, CDR2 YYREEE (reference sequence). This CDR3 region has 15 residues. V lost 4 bases, J lost 5 bases, and 5 bases stayed unmatched. The DNA of the CDR3 is TGTGCCAGCAGCCTCCGGACAGGGGGGAATGAAAAACTGTTTTTT. It translates to CASSLRTGGNEKLFF.

The J gene is TRBJ1-1, the V gene TRBV30; no clear D gene. The length of the CDR3 is 13 residues. Looked up from germline, CDR1 is GTSNPN and CDR2 is SVGIG (reference sequence). V was cut by 8 bases and J by 2 bases, with 15 bases left in between. In nucleotides, the CDR3 is TGTGCCCTGATCCGGGCCCATAACACTGAAGCTTTCTTT. Amino acids: CALIRAHNTEAFF.

V usage is TRBV4-1 and J usage is TRBJ1-3; perhaps TRBD1 as D (5 bases). Germline values: CDR1 MGHRA, CDR2 YSYEKL. The V gene lost 0 bases and the J gene lost 0 bases, with 9 bases spanning the gap. The CDR3 has 16 residues. The chain's CDR3 is CASSQDGGVSGNTIYF. The CDR3 DNA reads as TGCGCCAGCAGCCAAGATGGGGGAGTCTCTGGAAACACCATATATTTT.

The chain has TRBV15 and TRBJ2-2; a possible D gene is TRBD1 (6 bases). This CDR3 spans 17 amino acids. The V and J ends lost 1 base and 6 bases respectively, with 18 bases between them. Germline values: CDR1 LNHNV, CDR2 YYDKDF (reference sequence). CDR3 protein: CATSRAIGGPRAGELFF. CDR3 nucleotide sequence: TGTGCCACCAGCAGAGCCATTGGGGGCCCCAGGGCCGGGGAGCTGTTTTTT. The entire variable domain, with the rest obtained from reference TRBV15 and TRBJ2-2, is as follows: DAMVIQNPRYQVTQFGKPVTLSCSQTLNHNVMYWYQQKSSQAPKLLFHYYDKDFNNEADTPDNFQSRRPNTSFCFLDIRSPGLGDTAMYLCATSRAIGGPRAGELFFGEGSRLTVL.

The chain carries TRBV6-5 and TRBJ1-1; a weak D match, TRBD1 (5 bases). Trimming shortened V by 0 bases and J by 4 bases, and 15 bases separated the two germline ends. Per the germline V gene, CDR1 is MNHEY and CDR2 is SVGAGI. This CDR3 is 16 amino acids long. The CDR3 DNA follows: TGTGCCAGCAGTTACTCGAGAATTTCGGGACCCACTGAAGCTTTCTTT. This codes for CASSYSRISGPTEAFF.

The V call is TRBV6-5, the J call TRBJ1-6; tentatively, D is TRBD1 (5 bases). In germline, CDR1 is MNHEY, CDR2 SVGAGI. This CDR3 spans 14 amino acids. V was trimmed by 0 bases and J by 7 bases, leaving 7 bases between them. CDR3 in amino acids: CASSYSGENSPLHF. The CDR3 nucleotides are TGTGCCAGCAGTTACTCAGGGGAAAATTCACCCCTCCACTTT.

The V call is TRBV7-8, the J call TRBJ1-5, with TRBD1 matching over 8 bases. This CDR3 has 16 amino acids. The V gene's germline CDR1 is SGHVS and CDR2 FQNEAQ. Trimming at V came to 5 bases and at J to 7 bases, leaving 13 bases not matched to a gene. The CDR3 DNA sequence: TGTGCCAGCAGCCTCGGACAGGGAGCAAATTGGCAGCCCCAGCATTTT. Translating it yields CASSLGQGANWQPQHF.

The J gene is TRBJ2-1, the V gene TRBV6-6; D ambiguous. Trimming removed 6 bases at V and 8 bases at J, with 17 bases between. Germline V lookup: CDR1 MNHNY, CDR2 SVGAGI (reference sequence). CDR3 length: 14 residues. The CDR3 bases are TGTGCCAGCAGCCGTGGAAAGGTTCGCGATGAGCAGTTCTTC. It yields the protein CASSRGKVRDEQFF.

V and J are TRBV18 and TRBJ2-1, with TRBD1 matching 9 bases. In germline, CDR1 is KGHSH, CDR2 LQKENI. CDR3 length equals 15 residues. Unmatched junction bases numbered 2, after V lost 3 bases and J lost 2 bases. The CDR3 nucleotides read TGTGCCAGCTCACCCGGACAGGGGACCTACAATGAGCAGTTCTTC. Amino acids: CASSPGQGTYNEQFF.

The chain links TRBV5-5 to TRBJ1-1; 10 nucleotides align to TRBD1. The CDR3 loop spans 15 amino acids. V shed 6 bases and J 3 bases; nucleotides not matched to a gene: 8. The germline gives CDR1 SGHKS, CDR2 YYEKEE (reference sequence). CDR3 sequence reads: CASTWEGQGYTEAFF. The CDR3 DNA reads TGTGCCAGCACCTGGGAGGGACAGGGGTACACTGAAGCTTTCTTT.

This clone was found a few times. V and J are TRBV5-6 and TRBJ2-7; D call uncertain. The ends were cut back, 4 bases at V and 2 bases at J, with 10 bases in the middle. This CDR3 region has 13 residues. Germline lookup yields CDR1 SGHDT and CDR2 YYEEEE. Written as DNA, the CDR3 is TGTGCCAGCAGCCCGTGGACGGCCTACGAGCAGTACTTC. Its translation: CASSPWTAYEQYF.

The rearrangement links TRBV20-1 to TRBJ1-2, with no clear D. The CDR3 loop spans 11 amino acids. Germline V lookup: CDR1 DFQATT, CDR2 SNEGSKA (reference sequence). Trimming cost V 1 base and J 9 bases, with 9 bases left between them. CDR3 residues: CSARVAGRYTF. The CDR3 DNA is TGCAGTGCTAGAGTCGCAGGACGCTACACCTTC.